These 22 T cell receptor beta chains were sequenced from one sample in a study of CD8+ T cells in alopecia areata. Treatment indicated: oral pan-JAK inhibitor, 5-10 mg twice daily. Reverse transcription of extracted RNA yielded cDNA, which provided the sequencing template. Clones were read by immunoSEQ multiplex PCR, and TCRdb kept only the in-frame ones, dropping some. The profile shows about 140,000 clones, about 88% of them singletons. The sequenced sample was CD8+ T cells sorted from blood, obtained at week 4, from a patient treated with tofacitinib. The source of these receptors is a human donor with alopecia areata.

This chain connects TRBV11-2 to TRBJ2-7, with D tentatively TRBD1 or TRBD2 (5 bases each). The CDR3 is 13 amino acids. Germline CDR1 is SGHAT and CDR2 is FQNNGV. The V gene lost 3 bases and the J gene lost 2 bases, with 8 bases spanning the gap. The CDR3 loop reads CASSLGEPYEQYF. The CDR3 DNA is TGTGCCAGCAGCTTGGGGGAGCCCTACGAGCAGTACTTC.

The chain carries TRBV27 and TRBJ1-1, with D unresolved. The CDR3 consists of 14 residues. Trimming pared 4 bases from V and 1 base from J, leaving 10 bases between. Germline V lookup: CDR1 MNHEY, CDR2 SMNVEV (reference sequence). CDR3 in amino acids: CASSSLRPNTEAFF. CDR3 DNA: TGTGCCAGCAGTTCCTTGAGGCCGAACACTGAAGCTTTCTTT.

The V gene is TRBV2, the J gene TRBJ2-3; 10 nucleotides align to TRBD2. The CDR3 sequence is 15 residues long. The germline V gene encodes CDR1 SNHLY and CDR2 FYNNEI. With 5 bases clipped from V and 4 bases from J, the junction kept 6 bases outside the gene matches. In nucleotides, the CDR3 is TGTGCCAGCAGTTCCGGGACTAGCGACTCAGATACGCAGTATTTT. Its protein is CASSSGTSDSDTQYF. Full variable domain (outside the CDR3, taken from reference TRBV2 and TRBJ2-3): EPEVTQTPSHQVTQMGQEVILRCVPISNHLYFYWYRQILGQKVEFLVSFYNNEISEKSEIFDDQFSVERPDGSNFTLKIRSTKLEDSAMYFCASSSGTSDSDTQYFGPGTRLTVL.

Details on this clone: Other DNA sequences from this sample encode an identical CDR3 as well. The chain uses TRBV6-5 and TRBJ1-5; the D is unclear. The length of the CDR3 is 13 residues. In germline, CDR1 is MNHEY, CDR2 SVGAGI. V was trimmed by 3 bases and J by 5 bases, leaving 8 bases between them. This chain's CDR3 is CASSYSGDQPQHF. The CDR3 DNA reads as TGTGCCAGCAGTTATAGTGGTGATCAGCCCCAGCATTTT.

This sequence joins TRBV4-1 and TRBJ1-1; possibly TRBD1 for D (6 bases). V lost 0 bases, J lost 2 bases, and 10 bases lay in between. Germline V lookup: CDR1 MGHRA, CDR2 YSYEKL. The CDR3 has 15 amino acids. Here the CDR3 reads CASSQETGLNTEAFF. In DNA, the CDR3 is TGCGCCAGCAGCCAAGAAACAGGGTTAAACACTGAAGCTTTCTTT.

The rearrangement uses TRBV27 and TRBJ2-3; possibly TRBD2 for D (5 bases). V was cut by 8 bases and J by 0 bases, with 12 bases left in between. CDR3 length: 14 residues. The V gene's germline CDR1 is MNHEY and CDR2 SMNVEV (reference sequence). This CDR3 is CASRQLASTDTQYF. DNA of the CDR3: TGTGCCAGCCGCCAGCTAGCCAGCACAGATACGCAGTATTTT.

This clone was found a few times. The CDR3 DNA sequence: TGTGCCAGCAGCTTAGTCGGGGGCCAAGAGACCCAGTACTTC. This codes for CASSLVGGQETQYF. V gene TRBV7-2 combines with J gene TRBJ2-5, with D possibly matching TRBD2 (6 bases). Germline lookup yields CDR1 SGHTA and CDR2 FQGNSA. Trimming took off 1 base at V and 1 base at J, with 7 bases between the two ends. The CDR3 is 14 residues long.

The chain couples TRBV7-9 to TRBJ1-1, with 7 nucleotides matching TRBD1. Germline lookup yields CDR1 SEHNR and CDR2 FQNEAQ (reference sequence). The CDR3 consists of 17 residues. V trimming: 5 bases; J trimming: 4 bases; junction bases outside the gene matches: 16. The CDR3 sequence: CASSHTTTGEWATEAFF. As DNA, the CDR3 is TGTGCCAGCAGCCACACCACTACAGGGGAGTGGGCCACTGAAGCTTTCTTT.

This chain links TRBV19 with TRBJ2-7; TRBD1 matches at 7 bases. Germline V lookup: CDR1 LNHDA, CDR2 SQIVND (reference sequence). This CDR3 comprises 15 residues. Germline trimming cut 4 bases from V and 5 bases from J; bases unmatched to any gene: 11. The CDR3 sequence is CASSSAQQGMNEQYF. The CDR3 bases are TGTGCCAGTAGTAGCGCCCAACAGGGGATGAACGAGCAGTACTTC.

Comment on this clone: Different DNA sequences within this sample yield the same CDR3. The CDR3 sequence: CASSPGQAYEQYF. CDR3 sequence (DNA): TGTGCCAGCAGTCCCGGACAGGCCTACGAGCAGTACTTC. V and J are TRBV27 and TRBJ2-7, with TRBD1 matching over 7 bases. CDR3 size: 13 residues. The V segment lost 5 bases and the J segment 2 bases; nucleotides outside the gene matches: 3. In germline, CDR1 is MNHEY, CDR2 SMNVEV (reference sequence).

The CDR3 loop reads CASSSNRGSLGQNYGYTF. CDR3 sequence (DNA): TGTGCCAGCAGCTCGAACAGGGGGTCATTGGGTCAAAACTATGGCTACACCTTC. The rearrangement links TRBV7-9 to TRBJ1-2; 8 bases align to TRBD1. V shed 4 bases and J 2 bases; nucleotides not matched to a gene: 15. The germline V gene encodes CDR1 SEHNR and CDR2 FQNEAQ (reference sequence). The CDR3 is 18 residues long.

This chain's CDR3 is CASSATGHEQYF. The CDR3 DNA follows: TGTGCCAGCAGCGCGACCGGGCACGAGCAGTACTTC. This chain uses TRBV9 with TRBJ2-7; D remains ambiguous. Trimming cost V 3 bases and J 5 bases, with 9 bases left between them. Germline loops: CDR1 SGDLS, CDR2 YYNGEE. The CDR3 contains 12 residues.

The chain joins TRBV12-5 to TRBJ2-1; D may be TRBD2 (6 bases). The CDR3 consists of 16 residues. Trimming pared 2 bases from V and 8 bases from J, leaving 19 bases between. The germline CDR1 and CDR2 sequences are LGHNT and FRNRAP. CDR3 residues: CASGLPLPGARDEQFF. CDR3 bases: TGTGCTAGTGGTTTGCCGCTCCCGGGAGCTAGGGATGAGCAGTTCTTC.

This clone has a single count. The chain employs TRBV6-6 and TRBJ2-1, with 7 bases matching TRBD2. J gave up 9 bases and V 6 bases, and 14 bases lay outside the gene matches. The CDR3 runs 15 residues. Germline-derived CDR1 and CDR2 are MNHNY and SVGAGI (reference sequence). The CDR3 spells CASRRSGRGGGEQFF. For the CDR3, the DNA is TGTGCCAGCAGGCGGAGTGGGAGGGGAGGCGGTGAGCAGTTCTTC.

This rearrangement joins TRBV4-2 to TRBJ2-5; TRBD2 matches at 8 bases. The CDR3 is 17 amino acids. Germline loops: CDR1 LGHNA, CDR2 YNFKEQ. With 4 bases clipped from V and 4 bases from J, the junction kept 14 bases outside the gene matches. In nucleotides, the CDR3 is TGTGCCAGCAGCCGCCAGGATAGCGGGGTTGGCGGAGAGACCCAGTACTTC. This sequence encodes CASSRQDSGVGGETQYF.

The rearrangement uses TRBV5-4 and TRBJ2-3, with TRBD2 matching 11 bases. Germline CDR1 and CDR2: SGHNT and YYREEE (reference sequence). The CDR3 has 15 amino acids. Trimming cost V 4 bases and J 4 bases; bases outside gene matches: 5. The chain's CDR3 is CASSVAGGPADTQYF. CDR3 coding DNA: TGTGCCAGCAGCGTAGCGGGAGGGCCTGCAGATACGCAGTATTTT.

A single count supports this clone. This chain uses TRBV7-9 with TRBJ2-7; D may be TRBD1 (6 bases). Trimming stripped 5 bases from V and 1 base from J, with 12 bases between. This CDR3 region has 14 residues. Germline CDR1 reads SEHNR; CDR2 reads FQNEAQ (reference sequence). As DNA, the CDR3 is TGTGCCAGCAGCAGCTCGGACAGTTCCTACGAGCAGTACTTC. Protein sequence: CASSSSDSSYEQYF.

In DNA, the CDR3 is TGTGCCTGGAGTGTACTTTCGGACGAGCAGTACTTC. Residues: CAWSVLSDEQYF. The J gene is TRBJ2-7, the V gene TRBV30; D unclear. Germline CDR1 and CDR2: GTSNPN and SVGIG (reference sequence). V lost 0 bases and J 5 bases, leaving 8 bases between the germline ends. CDR3 length equals 12 residues. Full variable domain (missing parts from reference TRBV30 and TRBJ2-7): SQTIHQWPATLVQPVGSPLSLECTVEGTSNPNLYWYRQAAGRGLQLLFYSVGIGQISSEVPQNLSASRPQDRQFILSSKKLLLSDSGFYLCAWSVLSDEQYFGPGTRLTVT.

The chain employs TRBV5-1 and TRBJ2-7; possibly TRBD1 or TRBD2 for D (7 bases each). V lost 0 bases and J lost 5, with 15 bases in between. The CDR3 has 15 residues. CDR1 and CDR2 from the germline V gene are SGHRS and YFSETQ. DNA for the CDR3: TGCGCCAGCAGCTTGGCCGGATCAGGGGGGGACGAGCAGTACTTC. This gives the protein CASSLAGSGGDEQYF.

The chain's CDR3 is CASDRGLGYGYTF. The CDR3 region has the DNA TGTGCCAGTGACAGGGGTTTAGGCTATGGCTACACCTTC. The rearrangement links TRBV7-9 to TRBJ1-2; 8 nucleotides match TRBD1. There are 13 residues in the CDR3. Germline trimming cut 9 bases from V and 4 bases from J; bases unmatched to any gene: 7. Germline values: CDR1 SEHNR, CDR2 FQNEAQ (reference sequence). The full variable domain, rest sourced from reference TRBV7-9 and TRBJ1-2, is DTGVSQNPRHKITKRGQNVTFRCDPISEHNRLYWYRQTLGQGPEFLTYFQNEAQLEKSRLLSDRFSAERPKGSFSTLEIQRTEQGDSAMYLCASDRGLGYGYTFGSGTRLTVV.

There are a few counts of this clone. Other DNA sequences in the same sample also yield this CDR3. CDR3 coding DNA: TGTGCCAGCAGCTTAGTCGGGGGGATAAGCACAGATACGCAGTATTTT. This codes for CASSLVGGISTDTQYF. The chain recombines TRBV5-4 with TRBJ2-3, with TRBD2 identical over 7 bases. Germline lookup yields CDR1 SGHNT and CDR2 YYREEE (reference sequence). The junction had 6 bases not matched to a gene; V was cut back by 2 bases and J by 0 bases. CDR3 size: 16 residues.

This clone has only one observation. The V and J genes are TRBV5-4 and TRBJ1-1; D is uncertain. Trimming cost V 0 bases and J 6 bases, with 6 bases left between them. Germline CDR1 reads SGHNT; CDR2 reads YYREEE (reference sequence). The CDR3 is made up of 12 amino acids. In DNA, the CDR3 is TGTGCCAGCAGCTTGGGGGCCTCTGAAGCTTTCTTT. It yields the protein CASSLGASEAFF.